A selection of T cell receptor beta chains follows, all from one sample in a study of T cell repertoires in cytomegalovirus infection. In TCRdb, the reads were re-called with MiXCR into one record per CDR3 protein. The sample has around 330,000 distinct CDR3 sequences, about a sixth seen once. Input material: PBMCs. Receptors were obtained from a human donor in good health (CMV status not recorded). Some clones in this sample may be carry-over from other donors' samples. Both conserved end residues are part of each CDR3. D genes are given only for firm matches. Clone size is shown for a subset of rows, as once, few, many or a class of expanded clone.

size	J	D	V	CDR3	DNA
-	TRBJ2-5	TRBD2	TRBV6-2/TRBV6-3	CASSPWGGGKEETQYF	TGTGCCAGCAGCCCTTGGGGCGGGGGGAAAGAAGAGACCCAGTACTTC
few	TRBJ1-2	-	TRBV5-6	CASSLVGVNYGYTF	TGTGCCAGCAGCTTGGTTGGAGTGAACTATGGCTACACCTTC
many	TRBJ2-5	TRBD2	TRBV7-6	CASSLGASGDQETQYF	TGTGCCAGCAGCTTAGGGGCTAGCGGGGATCAAGAGACCCAGTACTTC
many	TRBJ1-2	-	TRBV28	CASSLVTLGYTF	TGTGCCAGCAGTTTAGTGACCCTAGGCTACACCTTC
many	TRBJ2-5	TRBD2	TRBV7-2	CASSPSGGKETQYF	TGTGCCAGCAGCCCTAGCGGGGGGAAAGAGACCCAGTACTTC
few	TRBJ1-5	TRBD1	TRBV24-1	CATRTADRVGNQPQHF	TGTGCCACCAGAACTGCGGACAGGGTGGGGAATCAGCCCCAGCATTTT
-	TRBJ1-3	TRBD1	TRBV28	CASSSPDRAGNTIYF	TGTGCCAGCAGTAGCCCGGACAGGGCGGGAAACACCATATATTTT
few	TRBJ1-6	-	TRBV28	CASRLGALKRNSPLHF	TGTGCCAGCAGACTCGGGGCCCTCAAAAGAAATTCACCCCTCCACTTT
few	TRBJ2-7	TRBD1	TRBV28	CASSSGQALPSYEQYF	TGTGCCAGCAGTTCGGGACAGGCCTTACCCTCCTACGAGCAGTACTTC
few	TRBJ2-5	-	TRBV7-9	CASTLRGQVETQYF	TGTGCCAGCACCCTTAGAGGTCAGGTGGAGACCCAGTACTTC
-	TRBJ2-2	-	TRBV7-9	CASSLELRSPTGELFF	TGTGCCAGCAGCTTAGAACTCCGAAGCCCTACCGGGGAGCTGTTTTTT
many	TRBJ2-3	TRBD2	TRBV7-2	CASSRDYLTSTDTQYF	TGTGCCAGCAGCCGGGACTATCTTACTAGCACAGATACGCAGTATTTT
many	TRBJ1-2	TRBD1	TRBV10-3	CAISAGTGLNYGYTF	TGTGCCATCAGTGCCGGGACAGGACTTAACTATGGCTACACCTTC
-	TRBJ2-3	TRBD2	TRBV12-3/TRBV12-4	CASSLWAPGGDTQYF	TGTGCCAGCAGTTTATGGGCACCGGGGGGAGATACGCAGTATTTT
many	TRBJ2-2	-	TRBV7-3	CASSLGTAGGTVTGELFF	TGTGCCAGCAGCTTGGGGACCGCAGGGGGGACGGTCACCGGGGAGCTGTTTTTT
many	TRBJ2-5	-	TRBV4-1	CASSQGPGASEETQYF	TGCGCCAGCAGCCAAGGGCCAGGGGCTAGCGAAGAGACCCAGTACTTC
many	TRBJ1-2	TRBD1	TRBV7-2	CASSLVGQGYGYTF	TGTGCCAGCAGCTTAGTGGGACAGGGTTATGGCTACACCTTC
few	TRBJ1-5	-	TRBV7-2	CASSPSGGPQHF	TGTGCCAGCAGCCCCTCGGGGGGTCCCCAGCATTTT
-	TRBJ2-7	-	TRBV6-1	CASSVILLGSYEQYF	TGTGCCAGCAGCGTGATTTTATTGGGGTCCTACGAGCAGTACTTC
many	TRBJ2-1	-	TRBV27	CASSPIRAGGLPIGNEQFF	TGTGCCAGCAGTCCCATCCGAGCAGGGGGGCTGCCCATCGGCAATGAGCAGTTCTTC
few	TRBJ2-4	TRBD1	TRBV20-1	CSARDGPGQGDIQYF	TGCAGTGCTAGAGATGGACCGGGACAGGGTGACATTCAGTACTTC
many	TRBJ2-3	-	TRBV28	CASSLAGSRTDTQYF	TGTGCCAGCAGTTTGGCGGGGTCACGCACAGATACGCAGTATTTT
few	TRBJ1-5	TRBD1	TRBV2	CASRGQGGQPQHF	TGTGCCAGCAGAGGACAGGGAGGGCAGCCCCAGCATTTT
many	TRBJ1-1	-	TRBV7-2	CASSLDIVAFF	TGTGCCAGCAGCTTAGACATCGTGGCTTTCTTT
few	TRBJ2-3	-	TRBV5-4	CASSLGTSGQDTQYF	TGTGCCAGCAGCTTGGGGACCTCCGGGCAAGATACGCAGTATTTT
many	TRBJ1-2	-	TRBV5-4	CASSLVLRADYGYTF	TGTGCCAGCAGCTTGGTTTTACGGGCGGACTATGGCTACACCTTC
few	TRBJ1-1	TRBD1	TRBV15	CATSTRQGNTEAFF	TGTGCCACCAGCACCAGACAGGGGAACACTGAAGCTTTCTTT
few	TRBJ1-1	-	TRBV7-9	CASSFDRGSTEAFF	TGTGCCAGCAGCTTCGATCGGGGAAGCACTGAAGCTTTCTTT
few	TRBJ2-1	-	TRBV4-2	CASSPRSGTDNEQFF	TGTGCCAGCAGCCCTAGGTCCGGAACCGACAATGAGCAGTTCTTC
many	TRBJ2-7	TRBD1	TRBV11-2	CASSFGTGGTYEQYF	TGTGCCAGCAGCTTCGGGACAGGGGGCACCTACGAGCAGTACTTC
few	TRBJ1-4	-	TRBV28	CASRGGDASGKLFF	TGTGCCAGCAGGGGGGGGGACGCGTCTGGAAAACTGTTTTTT
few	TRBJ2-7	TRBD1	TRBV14	CASSWDRRYF	TGTGCCAGCAGCTGGGACAGACGGTACTTC
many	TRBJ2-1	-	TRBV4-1	CASSQEPGRYNEQFF	TGCGCCAGCAGCCAAGAACCAGGCCGCTACAATGAGCAGTTCTTC
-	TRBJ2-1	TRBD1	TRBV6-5	CATCEPGQGLNEQFF	TGTGCCACTTGCGAGCCGGGACAGGGTCTTAATGAGCAGTTCTTC
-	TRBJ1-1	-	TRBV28	CASSISEMNTEAFF	TGTGCCAGCAGCATTTCGGAAATGAACACTGAAGCTTTCTTT
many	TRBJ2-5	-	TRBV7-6	CASSFGQKVDGETQYF	TGTGCCAGCAGCTTCGGACAGAAGGTAGACGGAGAGACCCAGTACTTC
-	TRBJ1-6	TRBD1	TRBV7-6	CASSSRATGDNSPLHF	TGTGCCAGCAGCTCCCGGGCCACAGGGGATAATTCACCCCTCCACTTT
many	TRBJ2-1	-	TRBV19	CASTPTSYNEQFF	TGTGCCAGTACCCCCACGTCCTACAATGAGCAGTTCTTC
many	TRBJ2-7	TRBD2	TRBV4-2	CASSQLSGGVYEQYF	TGTGCCAGCAGCCAGTTGAGCGGGGGGGTCTACGAGCAGTACTTC
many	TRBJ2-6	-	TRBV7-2	CASRAKTGYSGANVLTF	TGTGCCAGCAGGGCTAAAACAGGGTACTCTGGGGCCAACGTCCTGACTTTC
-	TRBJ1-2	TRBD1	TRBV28	CASSPGQRFYGYTF	TGTGCCAGCAGCCCGGGACAGAGATTCTATGGCTACACCTTC
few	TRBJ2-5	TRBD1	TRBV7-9	CASSAGQGTQETQYF	TGTGCCAGCAGCGCCGGACAGGGGACCCAAGAGACCCAGTACTTC
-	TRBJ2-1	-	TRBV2	CASKVRRSDEQFF	TGTGCCAGCAAAGTAAGACGCAGCGATGAGCAGTTCTTC
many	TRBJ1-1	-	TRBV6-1	CGAREQGGPEAFF	TGTGGGGCCCGGGAGCAGGGAGGCCCTGAAGCTTTCTTT
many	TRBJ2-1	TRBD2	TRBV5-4	CASRASSGGAYNEQFF	TGTGCCAGCAGAGCATCCAGCGGGGGGGCCTACAATGAGCAGTTCTTC
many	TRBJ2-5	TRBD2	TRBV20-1	CSARSGAPQETQYF	TGCAGTGCGAGAAGCGGGGCGCCCCAAGAGACCCAGTACTTC
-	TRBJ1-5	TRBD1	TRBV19	CASSTSGTGVGQPQHF	TGTGCCAGTAGTACATCCGGGACAGGGGTCGGTCAGCCCCAGCATTTT
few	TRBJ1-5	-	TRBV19	CASSMLETGNQPQHF	TGTGCCAGTAGTATGCTGGAAACTGGGAATCAGCCCCAGCATTTT
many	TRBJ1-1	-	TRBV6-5	CASSERGTNTEAFF	TGTGCCAGCAGTGAGCGGGGGACGAACACTGAAGCTTTCTTT
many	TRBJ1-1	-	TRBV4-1	CASSLRQMNTEAFF	TGCGCCAGCAGCCTCCGACAGATGAACACTGAAGCTTTCTTT
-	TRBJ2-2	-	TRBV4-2	CASSQDPGLNTGELFF	TGTGCCAGCAGCCAAGATCCGGGCCTGAACACCGGGGAGCTGTTTTTT
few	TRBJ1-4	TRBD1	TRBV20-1	CSAAGTGHEKLFF	TGCAGTGCTGCCGGGACAGGGCATGAAAAACTGTTTTTT